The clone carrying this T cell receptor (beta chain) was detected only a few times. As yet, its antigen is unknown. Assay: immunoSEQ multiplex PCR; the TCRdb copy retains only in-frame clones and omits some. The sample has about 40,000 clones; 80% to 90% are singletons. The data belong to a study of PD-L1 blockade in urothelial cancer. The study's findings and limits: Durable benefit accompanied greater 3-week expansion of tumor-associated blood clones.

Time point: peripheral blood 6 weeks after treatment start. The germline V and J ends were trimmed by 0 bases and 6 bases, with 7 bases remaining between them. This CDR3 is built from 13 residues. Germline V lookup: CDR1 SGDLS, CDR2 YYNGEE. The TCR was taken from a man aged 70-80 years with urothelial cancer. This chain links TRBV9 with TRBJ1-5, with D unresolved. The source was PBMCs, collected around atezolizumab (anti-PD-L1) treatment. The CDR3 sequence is CASSVGEGQPQHF. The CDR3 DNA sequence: TGTGCCAGCAGCGTAGGCGAGGGTCAGCCCCAGCATTTT.